This T cell receptor (beta chain) was documented in a study of OX40 agonist ivuxolimab in advanced cancers. Study as a whole: Hepatocellular carcinoma, melanoma, renal cell or head and neck cancer was diagnosed in the dose-escalation patients.

Note on this clone: Its antigen remains unidentified.

V lost 5 bases, J lost 10 bases, and 4 bases stayed unmatched. This CDR3 is built from 13 residues. Per the germline V gene, CDR1 is SGDLS and CDR2 is YYNGEE. Findings and limits, study-wide: Some of the lowest clonal expansion was seen in partial responders at 0.1-3.0 mg/kg.

Profiling relied on immunoSEQ multiplex PCR, and the TCRdb table lists in-frame clones only, not all of them. The table shows tens of thousands of clones, with 87% occurring only once. Sequences were derived from CD4+ or CD8+ T cells sorted from blood, sampled in a trial of the OX40 agonist ivuxolimab. The TCR was taken from an adult with an advanced solid tumor such as melanoma, head and neck, liver or kidney cancer. V usage is TRBV9 and J usage is TRBJ2-1; the match to TRBD2 covers 12 bases. The CDR3 DNA is TGTGCCAGCAGGGGACTAGCGGGTGTCGAGCAGTTCTTC. This sequence encodes CASRGLAGVEQFF.